This entry lists 3 T cell receptor beta chains sequenced from one sample in a study of T cell repertoires in cytomegalovirus infection. TCRdb reprocessed the reads with MiXCR, giving one entry per CDR3 protein. There are 250,000 to 400,000 distinct CDR3 sequences in the sample; roughly 25% occur only once, and about an eighth lies in the top ten. Their antigen targets remain unknown. The sequences come from cultured PBMCs, collected from culture after CMV antigen stimulation. These receptors came from a human donor in good health (CMV status not recorded). Some clones in this sample may be carry-over from other donors' samples.

This clonotype was seen a few times. CDR3 nucleotide sequence: TGTGCCAGCAGTTCCGACCAAAGCGGCAGCTACACCTTC. Its translation is CASSSDQSGSYTF. The rearrangement links TRBV12-3 or TRBV12-4 to TRBJ1-2; no reliable D call. The CDR3 contains 13 residues. V lost 4 bases and J lost 9, with 15 bases in between.

The V and J genes are TRBV25-1 and TRBJ2-7; D unresolved. V gave up 5 bases and J gave up 5 bases, with 16 bases separating them. Per germline, CDR1 MGHDK and CDR2 SYGVNS. The CDR3 runs 14 residues. CDR3 residues: CASSPPGRSHEQYF. Here the CDR3 DNA reads TGTGCCAGCAGTCCACCCGGACGCAGCCACGAGCAGTACTTC.

This clonotype occurred many times. The V call is TRBV12-3 or TRBV12-4, the J call TRBJ2-7; possibly TRBD1 for D (5 bases). Deletions cut 3 bases from V and 3 bases from J, with 9 bases between. This CDR3 spans 13 amino acids. The CDR3 spells CASSLGQDYEQYF. CDR3 DNA sequence: TGTGCCAGCAGTTTGGGGCAGGACTACGAGCAGTACTTC.